These 7 T cell receptor beta chains originate from one sample sequenced in a study of shared T cell receptors in the human thymus. Profiled with immunoSEQ multiplex PCR; TCRdb holds only in-frame clones, not every one. The repertoire holds hundreds of thousands of clones, with around 87% as singletons. This sample also appeared in a second study, on human thymus T cells.

The sequencing input was thymocytes. The source of these receptors is a boy younger than two with a congenital heart defect.

The J gene is TRBJ2-3, the V gene TRBV28; 8 nucleotides line up with TRBD2. In germline, CDR1 is MDHEN, CDR2 SYDVKM. The CDR3 totals 16 residues. The V segment lost 5 bases and the J segment 4 bases; nucleotides outside the gene matches: 11. The CDR3 coding sequence is TGTGCCAGCAGTCCCCCGGGACTAGGGGCCCCAGATACGCAGTATTTT. Translated: CASSPPGLGAPDTQYF.

V is TRBV5-5 and J is TRBJ2-7; D is perhaps TRBD1 (5 bases). Germline values: CDR1 SGHKS, CDR2 YYEKEE (reference sequence). The germline V and J ends were trimmed by 4 bases and 2 bases, with 16 bases remaining between them. This CDR3 has 15 amino acids. The CDR3 DNA reads as TGTGCCAGCAGCCCCCGGGCAGGGCCGACCTACGAGCAGTACTTC. Its translation: CASSPRAGPTYEQYF. Together with reference TRBV5-5 and TRBJ2-7, the CDR3 gives the full variable domain: DAGVTQSPTHLIKTRGQQVTLRCSPISGHKSVSWYQQVLGQGPQFIFQYYEKEERGRGNFPDRFSARQFPNYSSELNVNALLLGDSALYLCASSPRAGPTYEQYFGPGTRLTVT.

The rearrangement uses TRBV19 and TRBJ1-2; 11 positions match TRBD1. The germline CDR1 and CDR2 sequences are LNHDA and SQIVND (reference sequence). This CDR3 has 16 residues. V gave up 3 bases and J gave up 3 bases; unmatched junction bases: 6. In DNA, the CDR3 is TGTGCCAGTAGTATTAGGACAGGGGGCTTCGACTATGGCTACACCTTC. Translating gives CASSIRTGGFDYGYTF.

The rearrangement joins TRBV18 to TRBJ2-7; 9 nucleotides match TRBD1. This CDR3 spans 15 amino acids. Losses at the gene ends were 2 bases for V and 4 bases for J; bases not matched to a gene: 6. Germline CDR1 and CDR2: KGHSH and LQKENI. The CDR3 DNA sequence: TGTGCCAGCTCACCAATCGGGACAGGGCTTTACGAGCAGTACTTC. This translates into CASSPIGTGLYEQYF.

The chain joins TRBV27 to TRBJ2-5, with D possibly TRBD1 on 6 matching bases. CDR1 is MNHEY and CDR2 is SMNVEV in the germline V gene (reference sequence). This CDR3 region has 15 residues. Trimming left V 3 bases short and J 3 bases short, with 14 bases between. The CDR3 DNA reads as TGTGCCAGCAGTTTCGTGGGGGCCGGGAAAGAGACCCAGTACTTC. This sequence encodes CASSFVGAGKETQYF.

This chain uses TRBV6-6 with TRBJ2-5, with D possibly matching TRBD2 (6 bases). CDR3 length: 15 residues. The V end lost 6 bases, the J end lost 2 bases, and 16 bases lay between the germline ends. The germline V gene encodes CDR1 MNHNY and CDR2 SVGAGI (reference sequence). The CDR3 region has the DNA TGTGCCAGCAGGCCTACCGGGGAGGCGCAAGAGACCCAGTACTTC. It is translated as CASRPTGEAQETQYF.

V usage is TRBV10-1 and J usage is TRBJ2-1, with D perhaps matching TRBD2 (5 bases). The CDR3 runs 14 residues. Per germline, CDR1 WNHNN and CDR2 SYGVQD (reference sequence). The V gene lost 2 bases and the J gene lost 6 bases, with 11 bases spanning the gap. The CDR3 here is CASSESRGPNEQFF. CDR3 sequence (DNA): TGCGCCAGCAGTGAGAGTCGGGGTCCCAATGAGCAGTTCTTC.